This TCR beta chain was retrieved from a study of T-cell reconstitution after alpha-beta-depleted transplantation in children (dated by TCRdb to about 2016). General notes on the study: T-cell immune reconstitution after TCRalphabeta/CD19-depleted allogeneic hematopoietic cell transplantation in children was quantitatively tracked in the study by means of TCR repertoire profiling.

Taken with the paper, the label for treatment or condition translates to: allogeneic hematopoietic cell transplantation with graft depleted of TCRalphabeta T cells and CD19 B cells. TCRalphabeta/CD19-depleted allogeneic hematopoietic cell grafts were given to the transplant recipients, all of whom were children. The method was PCR. The sequencing machine was an Illumina HiSeq 2500. To normalize quantification of the TCRbeta repertoire, the TCR libraries were built with molecular barcoding that relied on unique molecular identifiers. The public sequencing data were trimmed at Q25 with fastp and processed into clonotypes with MiXCR by TCRdb, which kept only in-frame beta chains. Entries are consolidated by CDR3 protein sequence, retaining the most common genes and DNA. The sample includes fewer than 700,000 distinct CDR3 sequences, with roughly 24% observed a single time. 13% to 15% of the sample is in the top ten clones.

Overall study results and their limits: Apparently early alphabetaT-cell count recovery about two months after transplant reportedly relied on only several hundred rapidly expanded clones derived from non-depleted graft cells. Hyperexpanded clone frequencies declined over subsequent months; after one year, T-cell counts and TCRbeta diversity were mostly attributed to newly produced T cells. In some patients, the high TCRbeta diversity seen at day 60 was put down to recipient T cells and intrathymic progenitors that had survived conditioning.

As for this clonotype: Its antigen is currently not known. The input lacks base qualities; no much larger clone sits a single base away.

Trimming leaves V shorter by 2 bases and J shorter by 5 bases, with the junction holding 7 bases beyond the gene matches. CDR1 and CDR2 (KGHDR, SFDVKD) derive from the germline V gene. From the cysteine through the phenylalanine, the CDR3 covers 16 amino acids. The read is trimmed to its CDR3 DNA, 48 bases read in frame from base 1. The sequence was collected from a boy in the first two years of life who had a stem cell transplant for acute myeloid leukemia, so the T cells may come from the graft donor. The chain joins TRBV24-1 to TRBJ2-1; TRBD1 agrees with 8 junctional bases. Sequenced here: PBMCs, mostly from graft donor cells, sampled 360 days after TCRalphabeta/CD19-depleted stem cell transplant. The bases are TGTGCCACCAGTGATTCCCAGGACAGGGCAAACAATGAGCAGTTCTTC. This sequence encodes CATSDSQDRANNEQFF.